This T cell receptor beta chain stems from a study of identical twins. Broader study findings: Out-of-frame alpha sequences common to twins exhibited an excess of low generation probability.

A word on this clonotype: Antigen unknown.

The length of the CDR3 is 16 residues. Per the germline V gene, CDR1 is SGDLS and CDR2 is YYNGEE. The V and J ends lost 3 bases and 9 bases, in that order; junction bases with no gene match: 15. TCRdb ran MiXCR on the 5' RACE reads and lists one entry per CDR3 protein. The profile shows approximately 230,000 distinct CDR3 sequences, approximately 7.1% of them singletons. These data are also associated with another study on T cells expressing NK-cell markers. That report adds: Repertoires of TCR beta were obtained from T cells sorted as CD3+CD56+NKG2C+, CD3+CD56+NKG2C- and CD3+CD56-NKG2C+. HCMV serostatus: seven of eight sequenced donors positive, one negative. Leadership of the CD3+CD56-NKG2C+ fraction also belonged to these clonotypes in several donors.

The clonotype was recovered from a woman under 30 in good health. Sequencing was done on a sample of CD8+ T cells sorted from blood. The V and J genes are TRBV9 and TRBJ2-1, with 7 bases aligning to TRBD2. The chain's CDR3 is CASSDPLGLGSSEQFF. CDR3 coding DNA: TGTGCCAGCAGCGATCCCCTCGGACTAGGGTCGAGTGAGCAGTTCTTC.